This T cell receptor (beta chain) was sequenced in a study of tumor-infiltrating lymphocytes in primary liver carcinoma. Study-wide context: Donors had hepatocellular carcinoma or combined HCC and intrahepatic cholangiocarcinoma.

The CDR3 has 18 amino acids. CDR1 and CDR2 from the germline V gene are LGHNA and YSLEER. TCR beta cDNA came from 400 to 500 ng total RNA, primed with a constant-region primer. TCR beta libraries came from three nested multiplex PCR rounds using slightly modified ARM-PCR. Forward primers for TRBV1-TRBV30 and a C-beta reverse primer served the first two PCR rounds, at about 10 cycles each. One entry per CDR3 protein results from TCRdb running MiXCR on the multiplex PCR reads. The sample records about 21,000 distinct CDR3 sequences, nearly 80% being singletons. Co-extraction of RNA and DNA was performed on roughly 17-32 mg of unsorted bulk tissue. For this clonotype: One end of the junction varies from germline; a read error may be responsible.

The chain uses TRBV4-3 and TRBJ2-7, with a weak D call TRBD2 (6 bases). The receptor was isolated from a woman aged 25 to 39 with primary liver carcinoma and hepatitis B virus infection. Sequenced input: liver tumor tissue from sampling region 1. Subset described: tumor region T1, superior pole. This CDR3 reads CASSQAVAGCHISYEQNF. CDR3 coding DNA: TGCGCCAGCAGCCAAGCTGTGGCGGGGTGTCACATTAGCTACGAGCAGAACTTC.